Sequencing of this T cell receptor beta chain was carried out in a study of T cell responses to AZD1222 COVID-19 vaccine. Points from the study as a whole: The reported proportion of spike-specific TCRs targeting unmutated variant regions was nearly half. Spike-specific TCR repertoires showed rising breadth and depth after two AZD1222 doses. There were vaccine-associated CD4 TCRs across spike, dominant at 160-218 and 743-854. The donors showed a predominance of white British ancestry and of females, with possible underestimation of clonal diversity.

Assay used: immunoSEQ multiplex PCR; TCRdb lists only in-frame clones, some missing. Among some 140,000 clones listed, 93% were seen once. The CDR3 loop spans 13 amino acids. The germline V gene has CDR1 LNHDA and CDR2 SQIVND (reference sequence). With 5 bases removed from V and 10 bases from J, the gap between germline ends came to 15 bases. In regard to this clone: The antigen remains unidentified.

The input for sequencing was peripheral blood, taken on day 0 of AZD1222 vaccination. The TCR originated in an adult in good health. The J gene is TRBJ2-1, the V gene TRBV19; D may be TRBD1 or TRBD2 (7 bases each). CDR3 amino acids: CASSGQGGHEQFF. For the CDR3, the DNA is TGTGCCAGTAGTGGCCAGGGGGGGCACGAGCAGTTCTTC.